The following is a TCR beta chain sequence with its context. Its antigen is unknown. No clone much larger than this one lies a single base away; base qualities are absent. This entry belongs to a study of blood T cell repertoires in COVID-19 (dated by TCRdb to the early 2020s). About the study as a whole: Samples from collaborators originated in the United States, Italy and Spain and spanned both the acute and convalescent phases of COVID-19. The material from the prospective study consisted of cDNA or gDNA derived from T cells, B-cell-depleted T cells, or PBMCs. Subjects who had been exposed to COVID-19, were actively infected with it, or had recovered from it provided the deeply sampled blood TCRbeta repertoires that made up the dataset. The repertoires were released in a freely available public database meant as a resource for research on the immune response to SARS-CoV-2. The samples were drawn from the first 160 participants of the ongoing ImmuneRACE study and from 1,254 subjects provided by 6 global collaborators. The sample metadata nearly always contained a de-identified subject ID, COVID-19 status, age in years and sex. Where available, HLA class I and class II types were taken from metadata supplied by the sample provider and were not determined by assay-based typing.

From a lookup of the germline V gene, CDR1 and CDR2 are SGHTA and FQGNSA. From its cysteine to its phenylalanine, the CDR3 spans 16 amino acids. Just CDR3 DNA is preserved here, 48 bases in frame from base 1. V was cut back by 5 bases and J by 5 bases, leaving a gap of 19 bases between them. Study-level results and caveats: The amount of clinical and demographic metadata varied by source and participant and was provided uncurated.

TCRbeta CDR3 regions were amplified from genomic DNA by means of the immunoSEQ Assay, a bias-controlled multiplex PCR. As for the original processing: The number of nucleated cells in each sample was estimated from the amplification of reference gene primers within the assay. To quantify the absolute abundance of each unique TCRbeta CDR3 rearrangement, sequence reads were collapsed and filtered. Productive Simpson clonality was computed per sample as the square root of Simpson's diversity index over productive rearrangements. TCRdb carries this immuneACCESS record with in-frame sequences only. Its versions omit some clonotypes, under half of them owing to an unresolved V gene in the studies checked, with the rest unexplained. Clone size and the V and J calls come from that table; the DNA yielded D and trimming. The sample has fewer than 200,000 clones on record, 83% of them singletons. The leading ten clones occupy about 4.4% of the sample.

Participants in the prospective study were aged roughly 18 to 89 years, lived in some 24 United States geographic areas, and enrolled through a virtual design. In the prospective study, cohorts were assigned on the basis of participant-reported clinical history obtained from a screening survey and a study questionnaire. For ImmuneRACE Cohort 3, a participant was defined as recovered based on two consecutive negative NP/OP PCR tests, clearance by a healthcare professional, or resolution of symptoms. In the prospective study, whole blood, serum and a nasopharyngeal or oropharyngeal swab were collected from each participant by mobile phlebotomists. Participants in the prospective study had the option to provide additional blood draws and questionnaires over an approximately 2-month period. Prospective study blood samples were shipped either frozen or at room temperature before DNA extraction.

The sequenced material came from PBMCs or T cells enriched from blood (not recorded which). The sequence joins TRBV7-2 to TRBJ2-1, with an unclear D gene assignment. The clonotype comes from a woman in her fifties or sixties who had recovered from COVID-19. The CDR3 region: CASSHPQENPHNEQFF. The nucleotides are TGTGCCAGCAGCCACCCGCAGGAAAACCCGCACAATGAGCAGTTCTTC.